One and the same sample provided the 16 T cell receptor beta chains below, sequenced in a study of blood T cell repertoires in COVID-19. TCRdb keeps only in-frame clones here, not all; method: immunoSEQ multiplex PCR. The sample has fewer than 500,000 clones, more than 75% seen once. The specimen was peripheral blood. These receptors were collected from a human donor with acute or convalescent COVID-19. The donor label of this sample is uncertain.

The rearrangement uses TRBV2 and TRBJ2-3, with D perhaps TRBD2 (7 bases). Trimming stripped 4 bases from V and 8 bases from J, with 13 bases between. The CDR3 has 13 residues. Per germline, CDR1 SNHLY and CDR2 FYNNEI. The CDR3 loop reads CASSAAGASTQYF. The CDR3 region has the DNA TGTGCCAGCAGTGCCGCGGGGGCCTCTACGCAGTATTTT.

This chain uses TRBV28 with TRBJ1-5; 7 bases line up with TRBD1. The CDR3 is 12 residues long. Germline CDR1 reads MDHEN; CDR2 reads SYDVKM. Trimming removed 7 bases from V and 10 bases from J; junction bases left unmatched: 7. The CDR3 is CASTTGERPQHF. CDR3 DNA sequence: TGTGCCAGCACCACAGGGGAGAGACCCCAGCATTTT.

DNA for the CDR3: TGTGCCAGCAGCTCAGGGAATGGCTACACCTTC. This translates into CASSSGNGYTF. The gene calls are TRBV11-2 and TRBJ1-2; possibly TRBD1 for D (5 bases). The V end lost 4 bases, the J end lost 6 bases, and 6 bases lay between the germline ends. CDR3 size: 11 residues. Germline V CDR1 and CDR2: SGHAT, FQNNGV.

The CDR3 spells CSASSPPGGSNQPQHF. The CDR3 DNA reads TGCAGTGCTAGTTCCCCCCCCGGCGGGAGCAATCAGCCCCAGCATTTT. V usage is TRBV20-1 and J usage is TRBJ1-5; D is ambiguous. Deletions cut 3 bases from V and 1 base from J, with 16 bases between. The CDR3 is made up of 16 amino acids. From germline, CDR1 is DFQATT and CDR2 SNEGSKA (reference sequence).

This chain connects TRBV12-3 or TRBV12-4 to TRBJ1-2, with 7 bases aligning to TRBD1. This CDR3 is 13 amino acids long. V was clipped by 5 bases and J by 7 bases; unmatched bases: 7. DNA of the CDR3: TGTGCCAGCAGTCCAGGGGGGCGTACTGGCTACACCTTC. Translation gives CASSPGGRTGYTF.

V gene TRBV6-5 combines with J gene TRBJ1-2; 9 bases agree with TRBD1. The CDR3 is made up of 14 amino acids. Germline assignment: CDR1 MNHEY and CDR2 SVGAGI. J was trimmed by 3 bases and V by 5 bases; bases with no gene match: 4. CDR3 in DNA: TGTGCCAGCAGTCCACGGACAGGGGACTATGGCTACACCTTC. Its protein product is CASSPRTGDYGYTF.

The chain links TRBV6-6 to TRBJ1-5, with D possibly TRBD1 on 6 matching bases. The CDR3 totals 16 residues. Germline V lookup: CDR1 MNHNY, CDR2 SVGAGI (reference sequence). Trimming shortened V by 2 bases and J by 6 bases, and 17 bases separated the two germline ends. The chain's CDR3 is CASSYAPTTGIQPQHF. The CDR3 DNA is TGTGCCAGCAGTTACGCCCCAACTACAGGGATTCAGCCCCAGCATTTT.

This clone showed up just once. The CDR3 region has the DNA TGTGCCAGCAGTAGGGGACAGGGGGCGTACGAGCAGTACTTC. This gives the protein CASSRGQGAYEQYF. The V gene is TRBV2, the J gene TRBJ2-7; 12 bases line up with TRBD1. The CDR3 loop spans 14 amino acids. J was trimmed by 4 bases and V by 5 bases; bases with no gene match: 3. Germline values: CDR1 SNHLY, CDR2 FYNNEI.

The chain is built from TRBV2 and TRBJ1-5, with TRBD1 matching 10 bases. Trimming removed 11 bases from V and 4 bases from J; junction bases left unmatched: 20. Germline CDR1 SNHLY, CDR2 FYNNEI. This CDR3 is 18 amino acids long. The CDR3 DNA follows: TGTGCCGCCCTACCGCGGGACAGGGGAGGCTGGGCGAATCAGCCCCAGCATTTT. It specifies CAALPRDRGGWANQPQHF.

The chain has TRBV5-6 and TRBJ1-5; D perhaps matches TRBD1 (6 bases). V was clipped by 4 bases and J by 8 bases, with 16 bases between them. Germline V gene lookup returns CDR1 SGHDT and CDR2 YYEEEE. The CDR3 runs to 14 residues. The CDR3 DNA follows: TGTGCCAGCAGCATCAGGGGTTCCCCGGAGCCCCAGCATTTT. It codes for CASSIRGSPEPQHF.

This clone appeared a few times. The DNA for the CDR3 is TGTGCCAGCAGTCCACTCAATTCTCCCTATGGCTACACCTTC. Protein sequence: CASSPLNSPYGYTF. The chain has TRBV27 and TRBJ1-2, with unresolved D. The CDR3 covers 14 residues. The V gene lost 5 bases and the J gene lost 4 bases, with 14 bases spanning the gap. The germline V gene encodes CDR1 MNHEY and CDR2 SMNVEV (reference sequence).

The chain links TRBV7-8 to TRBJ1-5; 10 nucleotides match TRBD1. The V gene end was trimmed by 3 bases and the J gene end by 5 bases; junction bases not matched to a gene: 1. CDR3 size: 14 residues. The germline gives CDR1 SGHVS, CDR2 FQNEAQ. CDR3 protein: CASSLTGGDQPQHF. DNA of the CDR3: TGTGCCAGCAGCTTGACAGGGGGCGATCAGCCCCAGCATTTT.

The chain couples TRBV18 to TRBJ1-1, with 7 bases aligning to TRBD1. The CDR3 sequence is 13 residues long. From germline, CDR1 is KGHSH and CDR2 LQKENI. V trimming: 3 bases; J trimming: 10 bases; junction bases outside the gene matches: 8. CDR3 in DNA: TGTGCCAGCTCACCTCCGGGGACAGTCAGAGCTTTCTTT. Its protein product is CASSPPGTVRAFF.

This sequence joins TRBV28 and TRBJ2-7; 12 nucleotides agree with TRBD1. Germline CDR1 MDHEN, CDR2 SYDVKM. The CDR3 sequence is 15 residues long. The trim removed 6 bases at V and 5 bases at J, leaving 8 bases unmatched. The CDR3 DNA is TGTGCCAGCAGGTCCGGGACAGGGGGCAAGAACGAGCAGTACTTC. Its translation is CASRSGTGGKNEQYF.

CDR3 loop: CASSLQGNQPQHF. CDR3 nucleotide sequence: TGTGCCAGCTCACTACAGGGGAATCAGCCCCAGCATTTT. The chain combines TRBV18 with TRBJ1-5, with 7 nucleotides matching TRBD1. The CDR3 has 13 amino acids. V lost 4 bases to trimming and J lost 4 bases; unmatched junction nucleotides: 1. The germline gives CDR1 KGHSH, CDR2 LQKENI.

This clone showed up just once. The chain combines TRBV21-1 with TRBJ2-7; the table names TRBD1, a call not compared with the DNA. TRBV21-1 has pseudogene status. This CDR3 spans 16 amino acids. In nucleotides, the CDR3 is TGTGCCAGCAGCAGGGGCCCACAAGTACCCTCCTACGAGCAGTACTTC. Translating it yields CASSRGPQVPSYEQYF.